A selection of T cell receptor beta chains follows, all from one sample in a study of cytomegalovirus exposure and HLA in healthy donors. The protocol was immunoSEQ multiplex PCR, while the TCRdb copy is restricted to in-frame clones and leaves out a portion. The sample lists nearly 110,000 clones, roughly 87% occurring once. Sequencing was done on a sample of PBMCs. These receptors originate from a young man in good health and CMV-seropositive. Both conserved end residues are part of each CDR3. The order of the fields is CDR3 protein, CDR3 DNA, clone size, J gene, D gene, V gene. The D gene is left open where the match is weak. A row's size may be missing; if present it is once, few, many or a size class.

CDR3: CASSLAVGFNTEAFF
DNA: TGTGCCAGCAGCTTAGCCGTCGGGTTTAACACTGAAGCTTTCTTT
size: -
J: TRBJ1-1
D: -
V: TRBV7-9

CDR3: CASSYEGLGSPLHF
DNA: TGTGCCAGCAGTTACGAGGGCCTTGGTTCACCCCTCCACTTT
size: -
J: TRBJ1-6
D: -
V: TRBV6-5

CDR3: CASRPLAPGTEAFF
DNA: TGTGCCAGCAGACCCCTCGCCCCGGGGACTGAAGCTTTCTTT
size: -
J: TRBJ1-1
D: -
V: TRBV2

CDR3: CAISAGYGNYGYTF
DNA: TGTGCCATCAGTGCAGGGTATGGGAACTATGGCTACACCTTC
size: -
J: TRBJ1-2
D: -
V: TRBV10-3

CDR3: CASNTQGDYGYTF
DNA: TGTGCCAGCAATACTCAGGGGGACTATGGCTACACCTTC
size: -
J: TRBJ1-2
D: TRBD1
V: TRBV6-6

CDR3: CASSLLADTEAFF
DNA: TGTGCCAGCAGCTTATTGGCTGACACTGAAGCTTTCTTT
size: -
J: TRBJ1-1
D: -
V: TRBV7-9

CDR3: CASSFGGVYGYTF
DNA: TGTGCCAGCAGCTTTGGCGGAGTCTATGGCTACACCTTC
size: once
J: TRBJ1-2
D: -
V: TRBV7-8

CDR3: CASRLALKRGVFYEQYF
DNA: TGTGCAAGTCGCTTAGCGCTTAAGCGGGGGGTGTTCTACGAGCAGTACTTC
size: -
J: TRBJ2-7
D: -
V: TRBV12-2

CDR3: CAWSQGRDQPQHF
DNA: TGTGCCTGGAGTCAGGGGCGGGATCAGCCCCAGCATTTT
size: -
J: TRBJ1-5
D: -
V: TRBV30

CDR3: CASGGSLRSGANVLTF
DNA: TGTGCCAGCGGGGGGAGCCTCCGATCTGGGGCCAACGTCCTGACTTTC
size: few
J: TRBJ2-6
D: -
V: TRBV2

CDR3: CASSLLAGGNTGELFF
DNA: TGTGCCAGCAGCTTACTAGCGGGGGGGAACACCGGGGAGCTGTTTTTT
size: once
J: TRBJ2-2
D: TRBD2
V: TRBV7-2

CDR3: CASSQGQGSRASTDTQYF
DNA: TGTGCCAGCAGCCAAGGACAGGGCTCACGAGCAAGCACAGATACGCAGTATTTT
size: -
J: TRBJ2-3
D: TRBD1
V: TRBV13

CDR3: CAWSRGLAGTSSGNTIYF
DNA: TGTGCCTGGAGTCGGGGGTTGGCGGGGACCAGCTCTGGAAACACCATATATTTT
size: -
J: TRBJ1-3
D: -
V: TRBV30

CDR3: CASSLEGAGRTEAFF
DNA: TGCGCCAGCAGCTTGGAGGGGGCCGGTCGGACTGAAGCTTTCTTT
size: once
J: TRBJ1-1
D: TRBD1
V: TRBV5-1

CDR3: CASSGLAGGPDTQYF
DNA: TGTGCCAGCAGTGGACTAGCGGGGGGGCCAGATACGCAGTATTTT
size: -
J: TRBJ2-3
D: TRBD2
V: TRBV6-1

CDR3: CATSRDNPRGTEAFF
DNA: TGTGCCACCAGCAGAGATAACCCTAGGGGCACTGAAGCTTTCTTT
size: -
J: TRBJ1-1
D: -
V: TRBV15

CDR3: CASSYLQGSTDTQYF
DNA: TGTGCCAGCAGCTACCTACAGGGAAGCACAGATACGCAGTATTTT
size: -
J: TRBJ2-3
D: -
V: TRBV7-9

CDR3: CATSCQFF
DNA: TGTGCCACCTCTTGTCAGTTCTTC
size: -
J: TRBJ2-1
D: -
V: TRBV5-8

CDR3: CASSLGQASGNTIYF
DNA: TGCGCCAGCAGCTTGGGACAAGCCTCTGGAAACACCATATATTTT
size: -
J: TRBJ1-3
D: -
V: TRBV5-1

CDR3: CASSPGGGRGQPQHF
DNA: TGTGCCAGCTCCCCAGGGGGGGGGCGAGGTCAGCCCCAGCATTTT
size: -
J: TRBJ1-5
D: TRBD1
V: TRBV18

CDR3: CATSREQGFQRGLFF
DNA: TGTGCCACCAGCAGAGAACAGGGGTTCCAACGGGGACTGTTTTTT
size: -
J: TRBJ1-4
D: TRBD1
V: TRBV15

CDR3: CASSPMSGAEAFF
DNA: TGTGCCAGCTCACCAATGTCAGGGGCTGAAGCTTTCTTT
size: -
J: TRBJ1-1
D: -
V: TRBV18

CDR3: CAISTSGEGSYGYTF
DNA: TGTGCCATTTCCACTAGCGGGGAAGGGTCCTATGGCTACACCTTC
size: -
J: TRBJ1-2
D: -
V: TRBV10-3

CDR3: CASSLVQGAAWEQFF
DNA: TGTGCCAGCAGCTTAGTTCAGGGTGCCGCCTGGGAGCAGTTCTTC
size: few
J: TRBJ2-1
D: -
V: TRBV7-9

CDR3: CASSLTGGTSPLHF
DNA: TGTGCCAGTAGTCTAACAGGGGGCACTTCACCCCTCCACTTT
size: -
J: TRBJ1-6
D: TRBD1
V: TRBV19

CDR3: CASSPDRGPNQPQHF
DNA: TGTGCCAGCAGTCCCGACAGGGGGCCTAATCAGCCCCAGCATTTT
size: -
J: TRBJ1-5
D: TRBD1
V: TRBV6-5

CDR3: CATEQGQGDEKLFF
DNA: TGTGCCACCGAACAGGGGCAGGGGGATGAAAAACTGTTTTTT
size: -
J: TRBJ1-4
D: TRBD1
V: TRBV19

CDR3: CASRQRHTNTEAFF
DNA: TGCGCCAGCAGACAGCGGCATACGAACACTGAAGCTTTCTTT
size: -
J: TRBJ1-1
D: -
V: TRBV5-1

CDR3: CASSTTLPGVLGEKLFF
DNA: TGTGCCAGCAGCACAACACTCCCCGGGGTCTTAGGAGAAAAACTGTTTTTT
size: -
J: TRBJ1-4
D: -
V: TRBV27

CDR3: CASSSSGYEQYF
DNA: TGTGCCAGCAGCTCTAGCGGGTACGAGCAGTACTTC
size: -
J: TRBJ2-7
D: TRBD2
V: TRBV5-4

CDR3: CASSLGTGFSGANVLTF
DNA: TGTGCCAGCAGCCTCGGGACAGGGTTCTCTGGGGCCAACGTCCTGACTTTC
size: few
J: TRBJ2-6
D: TRBD1
V: TRBV5-6

CDR3: CASSPGDRGSQPQHF
DNA: TGTGCCAGCTCACCCGGGGACAGGGGGAGTCAGCCCCAGCATTTT
size: -
J: TRBJ1-5
D: TRBD1
V: TRBV18

CDR3: CASGHERGGTGELFF
DNA: TGTGCCAGCGGTCACGAGCGGGGGGGGACCGGGGAGCTGTTTTTT
size: -
J: TRBJ2-2
D: TRBD2
V: TRBV6-6

CDR3: CAIRGGNLDGYTF
DNA: TGTGCCATCAGGGGCGGGAATCTCGACGGCTACACCTTC
size: -
J: TRBJ1-2
D: -
V: TRBV10-3

CDR3: CASSLGEATNEKLFF
DNA: TGCGCCAGCAGCTTGGGGGAGGCAACTAATGAAAAACTGTTTTTT
size: -
J: TRBJ1-4
D: -
V: TRBV5-1

CDR3: CASSTFSDRGNTEAFF
DNA: TGTGCCAGTAGTACCTTCTCAGACAGGGGAAACACTGAAGCTTTCTTT
size: -
J: TRBJ1-1
D: TRBD1
V: TRBV19

CDR3: CASSRESLEPQHF
DNA: TGTGCCAGCAGTAGGGAGTCGCTTGAGCCCCAGCATTTT
size: -
J: TRBJ1-5
D: -
V: TRBV6-1

CDR3: CASSAGTGLSYEQYF
DNA: TGTGCCAGCTCGGCCGGGACAGGGCTCTCCTACGAGCAGTACTTC
size: few
J: TRBJ2-7
D: TRBD1
V: TRBV18

CDR3: CASSIWDSSYEQYF
DNA: TGTGCCAGTAGTATCTGGGACAGCTCCTACGAGCAGTACTTC
size: -
J: TRBJ2-7
D: TRBD1
V: TRBV19

CDR3: CASSQPPWGGAGPLQETQYF
DNA: TGTGCCAGCAGCCAACCTCCTTGGGGGGGGGCCGGTCCTCTCCAAGAGACCCAGTACTTC
size: few
J: TRBJ2-5
D: -
V: TRBV14

CDR3: CASSPPRGGIIEAFF
DNA: TGTGCCAGCTCACCACCGCGGGGGGGAATAATCGAAGCTTTCTTT
size: -
J: TRBJ1-1
D: -
V: TRBV18

CDR3: CAAGGESGNTIYF
DNA: TGTGCCGCCGGGGGAGAGTCTGGAAACACCATATATTTT
size: -
J: TRBJ1-3
D: -
V: TRBV11-2

CDR3: CAYGTGRFPPLHF
DNA: TGTGCCTACGGGACAGGGAGGTTTCCACCCCTCCACTTT
size: -
J: TRBJ1-6
D: TRBD1
V: TRBV30